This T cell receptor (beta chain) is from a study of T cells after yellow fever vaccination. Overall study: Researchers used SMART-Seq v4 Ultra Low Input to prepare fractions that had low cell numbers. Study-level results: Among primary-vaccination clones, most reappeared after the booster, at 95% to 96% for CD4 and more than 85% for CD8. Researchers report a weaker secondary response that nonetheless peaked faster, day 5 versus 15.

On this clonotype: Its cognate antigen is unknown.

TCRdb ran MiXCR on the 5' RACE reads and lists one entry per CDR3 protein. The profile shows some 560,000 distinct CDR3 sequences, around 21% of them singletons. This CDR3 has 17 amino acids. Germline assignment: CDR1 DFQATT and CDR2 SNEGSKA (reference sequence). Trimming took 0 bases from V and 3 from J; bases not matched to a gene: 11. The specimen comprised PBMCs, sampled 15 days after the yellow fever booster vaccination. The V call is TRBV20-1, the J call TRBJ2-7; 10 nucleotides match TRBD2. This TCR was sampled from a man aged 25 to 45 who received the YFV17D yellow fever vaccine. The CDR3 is CSARDSLTSGAHYEQYF. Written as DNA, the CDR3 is TGCAGTGCTAGAGACTCCCTAACTAGCGGGGCTCACTACGAGCAGTACTTC.